These T cell receptor beta chains were read from a single sample in a study of T cell repertoires in cytomegalovirus infection. These receptors' antigens are unknown. TCRdb re-called the reads with MiXCR, one entry per CDR3 protein. The sample lists roughly 920,000 distinct CDR3 sequences; around 32% were seen once. Sequencing used cultured CD8+ T cells from PBMCs, obtained from culture after CMV antigen stimulation. The receptors here all came from a human donor in good health (CMV status not recorded). Some clones in this sample may be carry-over from other donors' samples. Both conserved end residues are part of each CDR3. Each record gives: J gene, clone size, D gene, V gene, CDR3 DNA, CDR3 protein. The D gene is left open where the match is weak. Part of the rows lack a size; the others show once, few, many or a class for expanded clones.

j_gene: TRBJ2-3
abundance: few
d_gene: TRBD2
v_gene: TRBV6-1
CDR3nt: TGTGCCACCGAGCTAAGCGGGGTAGCCACAGATACGCAGTATTTT
CDR3aa: CATELSGVATDTQYF

j_gene: TRBJ2-7
abundance: .
d_gene: TRBD2
v_gene: TRBV19
CDR3nt: TGTGCCAGTAGTACCCGGACTAGCGGGGGCTCGGACGAGCAGTACTTC
CDR3aa: CASSTRTSGGSDEQYF

j_gene: TRBJ2-1
abundance: many
d_gene: TRBD1
v_gene: TRBV12-5
CDR3nt: TGTGCTAGTGCCTTGACAGGGTTCGAACAGACTGAGCAGTTCTTC
CDR3aa: CASALTGFEQTEQFF

j_gene: TRBJ2-7
abundance: many
d_gene: .
v_gene: TRBV7-9
CDR3nt: TGTGCCAGCTCACCGCGGGATACCTACGAGCAGTACTTC
CDR3aa: CASSPRDTYEQYF

j_gene: TRBJ1-3
abundance: .
d_gene: .
v_gene: TRBV7-9
CDR3nt: TGTGCCAGTGAGGGGGGCTCTGGAAACACCATATATTTT
CDR3aa: CASEGGSGNTIYF

j_gene: TRBJ2-5
abundance: .
d_gene: .
v_gene: TRBV9
CDR3nt: TGTGCCAGCAGCGCTTCTGGTGGGGGTCAAGAGACCCAGTACTTC
CDR3aa: CASSASGGGQETQYF

j_gene: TRBJ2-1
abundance: few
d_gene: TRBD1
v_gene: TRBV7-9
CDR3nt: TGTGCCAGCAGCCACCTGACAGGGGGCAATGAGCAGTTCTTC
CDR3aa: CASSHLTGGNEQFF

j_gene: TRBJ1-1
abundance: many
d_gene: TRBD1
v_gene: TRBV6-1
CDR3nt: TGTGCCAGCAGTGAAGGCAGGGGGGGCACTGAAGCTTTCTTT
CDR3aa: CASSEGRGGTEAFF

j_gene: TRBJ2-7
abundance: .
d_gene: TRBD1
v_gene: TRBV11-2
CDR3nt: TGTGCCAGCAGCTTAGGGAGGACAGGGGCCTACGAGCAGTACTTC
CDR3aa: CASSLGRTGAYEQYF

j_gene: TRBJ2-5
abundance: .
d_gene: .
v_gene: TRBV6-2/TRBV6-3
CDR3nt: TGTGCCAGCAGTTATCGGGAAGACCAAGAGACCCAGTACTTC
CDR3aa: CASSYREDQETQYF

j_gene: TRBJ2-7
abundance: many
d_gene: .
v_gene: TRBV25-1
CDR3nt: TGTGCCAGCAGTGAAAGAGGACTACCCCCAATCTACGAGCAGTACTTC
CDR3aa: CASSERGLPPIYEQYF

j_gene: TRBJ1-2
abundance: .
d_gene: .
v_gene: TRBV6-2/TRBV6-3
CDR3nt: TGTGCCAGCAGTTATGGAGGGGATAACTATGGCTACACCTTC
CDR3aa: CASSYGGDNYGYTF

j_gene: TRBJ2-3
abundance: few
d_gene: .
v_gene: TRBV6-6
CDR3nt: TGTGCCTGCACGGCCGAAGTCGGATTCACAGATACGCAGTATTTT
CDR3aa: CACTAEVGFTDTQYF

j_gene: TRBJ2-1
abundance: few
d_gene: .
v_gene: TRBV6-1
CDR3nt: TGTGCCAGCAGTGAATTTATGAGCTCCTACAATGAGCAGTTCTTC
CDR3aa: CASSEFMSSYNEQFF

j_gene: TRBJ1-5
abundance: few
d_gene: TRBD1
v_gene: TRBV12-3/TRBV12-4
CDR3nt: TGTGCCAGCAGCCAGACAGGGGAAGGCAATCAGCCCCAGCATTTT
CDR3aa: CASSQTGEGNQPQHF

j_gene: TRBJ1-1
abundance: .
d_gene: .
v_gene: TRBV6-2/TRBV6-3
CDR3nt: TGTGCCAGCAGTTCCGTCGGGGGTCTCACTGAAGCTTTCTTT
CDR3aa: CASSSVGGLTEAFF

j_gene: TRBJ2-5
abundance: few
d_gene: .
v_gene: TRBV11-3
CDR3nt: TGTGCCAGCAGCCTCGGGTCTAGCGTTGGGGAGACCCAGTACTTC
CDR3aa: CASSLGSSVGETQYF

j_gene: TRBJ2-1
abundance: many
d_gene: TRBD2
v_gene: TRBV5-5
CDR3nt: TGTGCCAGCAGCTCCGGGACTAGCGGGGGTTTCTCCTACAATGAGCAGTTCTTC
CDR3aa: CASSSGTSGGFSYNEQFF

j_gene: TRBJ1-6
abundance: .
d_gene: .
v_gene: TRBV19
CDR3nt: TGTGCCAGTGATCTTACAGGAGGCAATTCACCCCTCCACTTT
CDR3aa: CASDLTGGNSPLHF

j_gene: TRBJ2-1
abundance: few
d_gene: TRBD2
v_gene: TRBV7-9
CDR3nt: TGTGCCAGCAGCGGGGTTGATAGCGGGGGGAGGGGTGAGCAGTTCTTC
CDR3aa: CASSGVDSGGRGEQFF

j_gene: TRBJ2-2
abundance: many
d_gene: TRBD1
v_gene: TRBV7-6
CDR3nt: TGTGCCAGCAGCTTTCGGGACAGGGGGCTTAACGGGGAGCTGTTTTTT
CDR3aa: CASSFRDRGLNGELFF

j_gene: TRBJ1-1
abundance: few
d_gene: .
v_gene: TRBV12-3/TRBV12-4
CDR3nt: TGTGCCAGCAGTTTCGGGGTGGAGGACACTGAAGCTTTCTTT
CDR3aa: CASSFGVEDTEAFF

j_gene: TRBJ2-5
abundance: few
d_gene: TRBD2
v_gene: TRBV7-2
CDR3nt: TGTGCCAGCAGCCGCCTGCGGGGGGCGGGGGAGACCCAGTACTTC
CDR3aa: CASSRLRGAGETQYF

j_gene: TRBJ2-2
abundance: few
d_gene: .
v_gene: TRBV7-6
CDR3nt: TGTGCCAGCAGCCAAACCGGCGGCCTGGGGGTCCCGATTAACACCGGGGAGCTGTTTTTT
CDR3aa: CASSQTGGLGVPINTGELFF

j_gene: TRBJ2-2
abundance: .
d_gene: TRBD1
v_gene: TRBV6-2/TRBV6-3
CDR3nt: TGTGCCAGCAGTTACTCGACGCAGGGGGCGGACACCGGGGAGCTGTTTTTT
CDR3aa: CASSYSTQGADTGELFF

j_gene: TRBJ2-3
abundance: .
d_gene: TRBD2
v_gene: TRBV4-3
CDR3nt: TGCGCCAGCAGACCGATTAGCGGGGGGTCGACAGATACGCAGTATTTT
CDR3aa: CASRPISGGSTDTQYF

j_gene: TRBJ2-3
abundance: .
d_gene: TRBD1
v_gene: TRBV6-6
CDR3nt: TGTACCAGCCGGTCGACTGACAGGGTTATGGATACGCAGTATTTT
CDR3aa: CTSRSTDRVMDTQYF

j_gene: TRBJ2-1
abundance: .
d_gene: TRBD1
v_gene: TRBV12-5
CDR3nt: TGTGCTAGTGGTCAGGGGGCGAGTGAGCAGTTCTTC
CDR3aa: CASGQGASEQFF

j_gene: TRBJ1-5
abundance: .
d_gene: .
v_gene: TRBV24-1
CDR3nt: TGTGCCACCAGTGATGGGCGAAGCAATCAGCCCCAGCATTTT
CDR3aa: CATSDGRSNQPQHF

j_gene: TRBJ2-1
abundance: many
d_gene: TRBD2
v_gene: TRBV5-1
CDR3nt: TGTGCCAGCAGCTTAACAGGCGGGAGCTCCTACAATGAGCAGTTCTTC
CDR3aa: CASSLTGGSSYNEQFF

j_gene: TRBJ2-3
abundance: .
d_gene: TRBD2
v_gene: TRBV6-1
CDR3nt: TGTGCCAGCAGTGACCCATTAGCGGGACCACCCACAGATACGCAGTATTTT
CDR3aa: CASSDPLAGPPTDTQYF

j_gene: TRBJ1-1
abundance: many
d_gene: TRBD1
v_gene: TRBV6-2/TRBV6-3
CDR3nt: TGTGCCAGCAGTTCGGGACAGGCGGGCGCTGAAGCTTTCTTT
CDR3aa: CASSSGQAGAEAFF

j_gene: TRBJ2-3
abundance: many
d_gene: TRBD2
v_gene: TRBV7-8
CDR3nt: TGTGCCAGCAGCTTAGCGGCTAGCGGGGGCATTGGAAGCACAGATACGCAGTATTTT
CDR3aa: CASSLAASGGIGSTDTQYF

j_gene: TRBJ2-5
abundance: few
d_gene: TRBD1
v_gene: TRBV9
CDR3nt: TGTGCCAGCAGCGTAGGGGACAGTTCTAAAGAGACCCAGTACTTC
CDR3aa: CASSVGDSSKETQYF

j_gene: TRBJ2-3
abundance: .
d_gene: TRBD2
v_gene: TRBV6-2/TRBV6-3
CDR3nt: TGTGCCAGCAGGACCCCAGCGGGGGACACCACAGATACGCAGTATTTT
CDR3aa: CASRTPAGDTTDTQYF

j_gene: TRBJ2-1
abundance: few
d_gene: .
v_gene: TRBV2
CDR3nt: TGTGCCAGCAGCGACCCCGGGGGCTCCTACAATGAGCAGTTCTTC
CDR3aa: CASSDPGGSYNEQFF

j_gene: TRBJ2-5
abundance: .
d_gene: TRBD2
v_gene: TRBV27
CDR3nt: TGTGCCAGCAGTCCCAGCGGGGCAGGGGAGACCCAGTACTTC
CDR3aa: CASSPSGAGETQYF

j_gene: TRBJ2-5
abundance: .
d_gene: .
v_gene: TRBV9
CDR3nt: TGTGCCAGCGGTACGGGCGGGGCACAAGAGACCCAGTACTTC
CDR3aa: CASGTGGAQETQYF

j_gene: TRBJ2-5
abundance: few
d_gene: .
v_gene: TRBV27
CDR3nt: TGTGCCAGCATGAGACAGGGAGGGGAGACCCAGTACTTC
CDR3aa: CASMRQGGETQYF

j_gene: TRBJ1-1
abundance: .
d_gene: .
v_gene: TRBV5-6
CDR3nt: TGTGCCAGCAGCCCTAGGGACACGTTGAACACTGAAGCTTTCTTT
CDR3aa: CASSPRDTLNTEAFF

j_gene: TRBJ1-1
abundance: few
d_gene: .
v_gene: TRBV29-1
CDR3nt: TGCAGCGTTACGCAGGGGAGGGGGACTGAAGCTTTCTTT
CDR3aa: CSVTQGRGTEAFF

j_gene: TRBJ1-1
abundance: .
d_gene: .
v_gene: TRBV6-5
CDR3nt: TGTGCCAGCAGTTACATTCAGGGGCAGGCGGCTTTCTTT
CDR3aa: CASSYIQGQAAFF

j_gene: TRBJ2-1
abundance: .
d_gene: .
v_gene: TRBV9
CDR3nt: TGTGCCAGCAGCCCGAGCAACGGTGATGAGCAGTTCTTC
CDR3aa: CASSPSNGDEQFF

j_gene: TRBJ1-3
abundance: .
d_gene: TRBD1
v_gene: TRBV19
CDR3nt: TGTGCCAGTAGTATCGGGACAGGGCCGAACACCATATATTTT
CDR3aa: CASSIGTGPNTIYF

j_gene: TRBJ2-1
abundance: once
d_gene: .
v_gene: TRBV5-6
CDR3nt: TGTGCCAGCAGCTTGGACTCTCCTGAGCAGTTCTTC
CDR3aa: CASSLDSPEQFF

j_gene: TRBJ2-1
abundance: .
d_gene: TRBD2
v_gene: TRBV27
CDR3nt: TGTGCCAGCAGTTTCGGACTAGCGGGGGATGAGCAGTTCTTC
CDR3aa: CASSFGLAGDEQFF